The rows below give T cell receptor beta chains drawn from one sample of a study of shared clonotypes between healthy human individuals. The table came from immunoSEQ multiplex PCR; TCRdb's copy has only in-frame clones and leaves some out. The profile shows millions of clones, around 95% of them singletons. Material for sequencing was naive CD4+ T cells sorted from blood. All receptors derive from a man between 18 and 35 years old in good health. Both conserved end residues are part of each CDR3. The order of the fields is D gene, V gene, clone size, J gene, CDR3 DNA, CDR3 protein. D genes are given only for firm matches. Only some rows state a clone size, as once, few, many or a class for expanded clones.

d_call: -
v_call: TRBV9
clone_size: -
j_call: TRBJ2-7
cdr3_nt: TGTGCCAGCAGCACCCGGACAGAGGCCTACGAGCAGTACTTC
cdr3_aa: CASSTRTEAYEQYF

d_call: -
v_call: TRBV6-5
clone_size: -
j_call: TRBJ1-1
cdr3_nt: TGTGCCAGCAGTTACTCGTCCGCGGCGACTGAAGCTTTCTTT
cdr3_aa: CASSYSSAATEAFF

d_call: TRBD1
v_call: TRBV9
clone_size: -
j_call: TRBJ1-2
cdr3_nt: TGTGCCAGCAGCGTAAACACAGGGGGCCCAACTAACTATGGCTACACCTTC
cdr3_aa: CASSVNTGGPTNYGYTF

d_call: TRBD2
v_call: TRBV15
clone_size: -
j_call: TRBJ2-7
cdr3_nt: TGTGCCACCAGCAGGGGCCAAGGGGCGGGGGCCTACGAGCAGTACTTC
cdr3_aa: CATSRGQGAGAYEQYF

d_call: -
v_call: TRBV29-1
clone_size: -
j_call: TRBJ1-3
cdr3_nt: TGCAGCGCCCAGGCAGGGAAAGGAAACACCATATATTTT
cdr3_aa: CSAQAGKGNTIYF

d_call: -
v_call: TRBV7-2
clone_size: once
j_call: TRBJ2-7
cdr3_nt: TGTGCCAGCAGCTTAGCGGGGGGAATGGCCTACGAGCAGTACTTC
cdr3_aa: CASSLAGGMAYEQYF

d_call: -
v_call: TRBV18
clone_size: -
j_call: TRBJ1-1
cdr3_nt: TGTGCCAGCTCACCACCAAAGGGAGAAGCTTTCTTT
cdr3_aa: CASSPPKGEAFF

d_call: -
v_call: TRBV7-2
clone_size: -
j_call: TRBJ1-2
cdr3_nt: TGTGCCAGCAGCGTACGTGCTAACTATGGCTACACCTTC
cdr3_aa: CASSVRANYGYTF

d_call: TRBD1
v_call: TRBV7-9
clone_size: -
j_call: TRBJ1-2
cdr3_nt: TGTGCCAGCAGCTACTACTCCCCGACGACAGGGATCGGCGGCTACACCTTC
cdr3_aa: CASSYYSPTTGIGGYTF

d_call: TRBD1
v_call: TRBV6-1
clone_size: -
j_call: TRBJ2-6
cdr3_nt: TGTGCCAGCAGTGAAACCGGGACAGGGTACTCTGGGGCCAACGTCCTGACTTTC
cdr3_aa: CASSETGTGYSGANVLTF

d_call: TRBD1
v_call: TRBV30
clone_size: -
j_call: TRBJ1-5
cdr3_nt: TGTGCCTGGAGTCAGGGACAGGGAGCGAATCAGCCCCAGCATTTT
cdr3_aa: CAWSQGQGANQPQHF

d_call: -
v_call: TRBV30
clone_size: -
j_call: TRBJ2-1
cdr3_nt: TGTGCCTGGAGTGTAAGAGGACCTGGGGAGCAGTTCTTC
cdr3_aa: CAWSVRGPGEQFF

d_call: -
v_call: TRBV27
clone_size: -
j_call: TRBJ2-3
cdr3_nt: TGTGCCAGCAGTTTACGACCTTACACAGATACGCAGTATTTT
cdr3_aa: CASSLRPYTDTQYF

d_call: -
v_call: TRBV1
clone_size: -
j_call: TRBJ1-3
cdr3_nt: TGCACCAGCAGCCAAGAACATACTGGAGGGTCAGGAAACACCATATATTTT
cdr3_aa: CTSSQEHTGGSGNTIYF

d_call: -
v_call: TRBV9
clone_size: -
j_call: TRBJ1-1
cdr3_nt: TGTGCCAGCAGCGTAGGGACAGCTTTGAACACTGAAGCTTTCTTT
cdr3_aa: CASSVGTALNTEAFF

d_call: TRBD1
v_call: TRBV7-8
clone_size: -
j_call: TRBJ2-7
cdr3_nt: TGTGCCAGCAGCTTAGTTGGGACAGTCTCTCCCTACAAGCAGTACTTC
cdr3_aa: CASSLVGTVSPYKQYF

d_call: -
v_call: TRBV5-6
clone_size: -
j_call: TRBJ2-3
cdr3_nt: TGTGCCAGCAGCTTCGCGAGAGTTACGCAGTATTTT
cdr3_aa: CASSFARVTQYF

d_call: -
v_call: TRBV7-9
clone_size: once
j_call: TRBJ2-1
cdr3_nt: TGTGCCAGCTCAAGGGACTTTCACAATGAGCAGTTCTTC
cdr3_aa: CASSRDFHNEQFF

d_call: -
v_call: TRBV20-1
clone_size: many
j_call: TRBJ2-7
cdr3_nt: TGCAGTGCTAGAGATCAAGTCGAGCAGTACTTC
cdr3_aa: CSARDQVEQYF

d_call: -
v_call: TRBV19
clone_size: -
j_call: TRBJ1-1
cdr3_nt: TGTGCCAGTAGCCCCCGGGGGTTGAACACTGAAGCTTTCTTT
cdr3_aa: CASSPRGLNTEAFF

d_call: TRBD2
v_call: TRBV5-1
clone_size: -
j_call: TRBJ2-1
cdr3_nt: TGCGCCAGCAGCTTGGGGGCGGGAGGGAACAATGAGCAGTTCTTC
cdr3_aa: CASSLGAGGNNEQFF

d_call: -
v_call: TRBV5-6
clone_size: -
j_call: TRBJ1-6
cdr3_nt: TGTGCCAGCAGCTTGTCCCAGGGGATGATATCTCCCCTCCACTTT
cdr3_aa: CASSLSQGMISPLHF

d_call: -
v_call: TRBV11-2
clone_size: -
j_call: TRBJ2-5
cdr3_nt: TGTGCCAGCAGCTTAGATGCCGGAAAAGAGACCCAGTACTTC
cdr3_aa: CASSLDAGKETQYF

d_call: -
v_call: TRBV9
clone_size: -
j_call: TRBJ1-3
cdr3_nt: TGTGCCAGCAGCGTAGCCGGGACTCCTTACTCTGGAAACACCATATATTTT
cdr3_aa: CASSVAGTPYSGNTIYF

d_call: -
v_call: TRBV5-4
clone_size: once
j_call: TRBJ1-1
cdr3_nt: TGTGCCAGCAGCTTGCGTTCGGATGCCCTGATTGCTTTCTTT
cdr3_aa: CASSLRSDALIAFF

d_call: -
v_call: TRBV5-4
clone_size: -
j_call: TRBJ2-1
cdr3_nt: TGTGCCAGCAGCTTGGAACGGGGGTTCCGCTCCTACAATGAGCAGTTCTTC
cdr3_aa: CASSLERGFRSYNEQFF

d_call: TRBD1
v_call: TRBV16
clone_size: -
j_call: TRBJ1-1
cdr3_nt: TGTGCCAGCAGCCAATCGGGACAGTCTGAAGCTTTCTTT
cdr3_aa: CASSQSGQSEAFF

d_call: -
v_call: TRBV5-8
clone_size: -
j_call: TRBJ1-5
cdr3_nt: TGTGCCAGCGTCAGGGACATTAATCAGCCCCAGCATTTT
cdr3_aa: CASVRDINQPQHF

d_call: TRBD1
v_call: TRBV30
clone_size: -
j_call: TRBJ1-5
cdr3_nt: TGTGCCTGGAGTGGTTCTCACAGGGGGCTGAGCAATCAGCCCCAGCATTTT
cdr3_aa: CAWSGSHRGLSNQPQHF

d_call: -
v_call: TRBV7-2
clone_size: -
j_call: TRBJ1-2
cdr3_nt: TGTGCCAGCAGCTTAGCAGGGACCTATGGCTACACCTTC
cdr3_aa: CASSLAGTYGYTF

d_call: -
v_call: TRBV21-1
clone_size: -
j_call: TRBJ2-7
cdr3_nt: TGTGCCAGCAGCAAAGGCCTTGGGGCGGAGGGGCCCCCCTACGAGCAGTACTTC
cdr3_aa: CASSKGLGAEGPPYEQYF

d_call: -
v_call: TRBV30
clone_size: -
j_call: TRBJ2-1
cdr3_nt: TGTGCCTGGAGTCCCTACCCTAACTCCTACAATGAGCAGTTCTTC
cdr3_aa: CAWSPYPNSYNEQFF

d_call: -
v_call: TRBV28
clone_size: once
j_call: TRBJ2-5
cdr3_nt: TGTGCCAGCAGTTCCCCGGGACCAACACAAGAGACCCAGTACTTC
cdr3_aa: CASSSPGPTQETQYF

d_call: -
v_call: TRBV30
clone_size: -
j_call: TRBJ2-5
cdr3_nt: TGTGCCTGGAGACATGGGAGGTTCCAAGAGACCCAGTACTTC
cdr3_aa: CAWRHGRFQETQYF

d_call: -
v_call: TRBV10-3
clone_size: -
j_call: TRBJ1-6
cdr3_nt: TGTGCCATCAGGGAGGCGGGGGAGAGTAATTCACCCCTCCACTTT
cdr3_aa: CAIREAGESNSPLHF

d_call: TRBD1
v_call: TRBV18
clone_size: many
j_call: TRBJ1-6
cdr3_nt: TGTGCCAGCTCACCACCCGGGACAGGGCCTTCACCCCTCCACTTT
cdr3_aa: CASSPPGTGPSPLHF

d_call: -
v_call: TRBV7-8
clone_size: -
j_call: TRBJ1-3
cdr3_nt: TGTGCCAGCAGCTTAGCGGGTCTGAGCTCTGGAAACACCATATATTTT
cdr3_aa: CASSLAGLSSGNTIYF

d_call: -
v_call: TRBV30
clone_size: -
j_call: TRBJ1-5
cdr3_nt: TGTGCCTGGAGTGCTTCTTTTATGCGGGCTGGCAATCAGCCCCAGCATTTT
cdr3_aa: CAWSASFMRAGNQPQHF

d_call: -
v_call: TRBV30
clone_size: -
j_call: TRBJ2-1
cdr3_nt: TGTGCCTGGAGTGTAGCGGTAGCGGCATACAATGAGCAGTTCTTC
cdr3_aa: CAWSVAVAAYNEQFF

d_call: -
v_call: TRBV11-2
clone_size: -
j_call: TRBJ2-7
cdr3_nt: TGTGCCAGCCACGGCCTAAGGGACCCCCTTTTTGACTACGAGCAGTACTTC
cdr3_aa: CASHGLRDPLFDYEQYF

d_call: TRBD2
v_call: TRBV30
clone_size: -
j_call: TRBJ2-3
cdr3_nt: TGTGCCTGGAGTCCAGGCGGGGGGGGCACAGATACGCAGTATTTT
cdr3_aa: CAWSPGGGGTDTQYF

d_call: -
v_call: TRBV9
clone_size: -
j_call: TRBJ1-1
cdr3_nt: TGTGCCAGTTCACCAGGGCTTGCAATGAACACTGAAGCTTTCTTT
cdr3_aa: CASSPGLAMNTEAFF

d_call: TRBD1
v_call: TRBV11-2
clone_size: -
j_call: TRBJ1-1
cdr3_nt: TGTGCCAGCAGCCCACAGGGGAGAGGAACTGAAGCTTTCTTT
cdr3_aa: CASSPQGRGTEAFF

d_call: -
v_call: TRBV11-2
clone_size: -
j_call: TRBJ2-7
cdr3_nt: TGTGCCAGCAGCTTAGTAGGATTCGAGCAGTACTTC
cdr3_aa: CASSLVGFEQYF

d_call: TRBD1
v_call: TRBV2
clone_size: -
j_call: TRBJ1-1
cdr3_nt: TGTGCCAGCAGTCCATGGGACAGAACGAACACTGAAGCTTTCTTT
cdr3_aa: CASSPWDRTNTEAFF

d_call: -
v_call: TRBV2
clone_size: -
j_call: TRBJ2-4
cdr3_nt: TGTGCCAGCAGTGAGAGGATTCAGTACTTC
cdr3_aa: CASSERIQYF

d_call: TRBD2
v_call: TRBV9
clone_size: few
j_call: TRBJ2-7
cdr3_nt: TGTGCCAGCAGCGTTTCGACTAGCGGGAGTTACGAGCAGTACTTC
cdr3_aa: CASSVSTSGSYEQYF

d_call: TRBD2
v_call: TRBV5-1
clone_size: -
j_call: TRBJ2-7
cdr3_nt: TGCGCCAGCAGCCCAGGAGGGCTAGCGGGATTGGGGGCGAGGGAGCAGTACTTC
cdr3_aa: CASSPGGLAGLGAREQYF